One and the same sample provided the 9 T cell receptor beta chains below, sequenced in a study of identical twins. Each CDR3 protein gets one entry after TCRdb re-called the 5' RACE reads with MiXCR. The data hold 410,000 or so distinct CDR3 sequences, with about 18% observed a single time. Input material: naive T cells sorted from blood. Every receptor here comes from a man in his forties or fifties in good health.

This clonotype was found many times. The chain has TRBV5-1 and TRBJ1-1; D gene unclear. Germline CDR1 SGHRS, CDR2 YFSETQ. V was trimmed by 1 base and J by 6 bases, leaving 16 bases between them. The CDR3 is 15 residues long. The CDR3 region is CASSLSGGRNPEAFF. The CDR3 DNA sequence: TGCGCCAGCAGCTTGAGCGGAGGACGTAACCCTGAAGCTTTCTTT.

This clonotype was counted at least ten times. This chain links TRBV6-2 or TRBV6-3 with TRBJ2-5; unclear D gene. Trimming removed 2 bases from V and 0 bases from J, with 13 bases in between. The germline V gene has CDR1 MNHEY and CDR2 SVGEGT. This CDR3 spans 16 amino acids. DNA of the CDR3: TGTGCCAGCAGTTACCATGAGGAGACCTACCAAGAGACCCAGTACTTC. It translates to CASSYHEETYQETQYF.

This clonotype was counted ten times or more. The chain recombines TRBV7-9 with TRBJ2-3; D is possibly TRBD2 (5 bases). The V and J ends lost 5 bases and 2 bases respectively, with 17 bases between them. This CDR3 is 16 amino acids long. Germline CDR1 reads SEHNR; CDR2 reads FQNEAQ (reference sequence). The CDR3 DNA reads TGTGCCAGCAGCGATACGAGCGGCCCTTTCACAGATACGCAGTATTTT. Protein sequence: CASSDTSGPFTDTQYF.

This clonotype came up a few times. V usage is TRBV6-5 and J usage is TRBJ2-7; the D gene could be TRBD1 or TRBD2 (5 bases each). There are 16 residues in the CDR3. Trimming removed 0 bases at V and 4 bases at J, with 16 bases between. The germline gives CDR1 MNHEY, CDR2 SVGAGI. The CDR3 region is CASSYSGSGGSYEQYF. The CDR3, as DNA: TGTGCCAGCAGTTACTCGGGGAGTGGGGGATCGTACGAGCAGTACTTC.

This clonotype has just a few counts. This chain joins TRBV5-5 and TRBJ1-5; no firm D call. CDR3 length: 16 residues. V lost 4 bases, J lost 0 bases, and 14 bases lay in between. Germline CDR1 and CDR2: SGHKS and YYEKEE (reference sequence). The CDR3: CASSPMADYSNQPQHF. CDR3 bases: TGTGCCAGCAGCCCGATGGCAGATTATAGCAATCAGCCCCAGCATTTT.

V gene TRBV12-3 or TRBV12-4 combines with J gene TRBJ2-5, with a possible D match to TRBD2 (6 bases). V was shortened by 8 bases and J by 5 bases, with 18 bases between the two germline ends. The CDR3 length is 14 residues. The CDR3, as DNA: TGTGCCAGCCAACGGGACTCAGGTTTGGAGACCCAGTACTTC. This encodes CASQRDSGLETQYF.

The chain is built from TRBV27 and TRBJ2-7; D possibly corresponds to TRBD2 (7 bases). The CDR3 sequence is 15 residues long. The V gene's germline CDR1 is MNHEY and CDR2 SMNVEV (reference sequence). Trimming removed 6 bases at V and 4 bases at J, with 19 bases between. The CDR3 DNA sequence: TGTGCCAGCAGCCGGCGGAGAGGGGGGGAATACGAGCAGTACTTC. Its translation: CASSRRRGGEYEQYF.

In its sample, this clonotype was seen a few times. The chain carries TRBV19 and TRBJ1-5, with D possibly matching TRBD1 (5 bases). V was shortened by 3 bases and J by 1 base, with 7 bases between the two germline ends. CDR3 length: 14 residues. Germline values: CDR1 LNHDA, CDR2 SQIVND (reference sequence). The CDR3 DNA reads TGTGCCAGTAGTATGGGGCACAGCAATCAGCCCCAGCATTTT. Its translation: CASSMGHSNQPQHF.

V is TRBV27 and J is TRBJ2-7; 7 nucleotides agree with TRBD1. CDR1 and CDR2 from the germline V gene are MNHEY and SMNVEV (reference sequence). This CDR3 has 13 residues. The V segment lost 6 bases and the J segment 6 bases; nucleotides outside the gene matches: 8. CDR3 nucleotide sequence: TGTGCCAGCAGGACAGGGTCCGTTCGCGAGCAGTACTTC. Translating gives CASRTGSVREQYF.